The T cell receptor beta chain described here comes from a study of T cell repertoires in cytomegalovirus infection. MiXCR, applied by TCRdb to the reads, yields one record per CDR3 protein. This sample has under 350,000 distinct CDR3 sequences, with 8% to 10% found just once. This clonotype was counted at least ten times. The V and J ends lost 4 bases and 9 bases respectively, with 18 bases between them. This CDR3 spans 14 amino acids. CDR1 is SGHTA, CDR2 FQGNSA, per germline. The receptor was isolated from a human donor in good health (CMV status not recorded). Some clones in this sample may be carry-over from other donors' samples. The material sequenced was PBMCs. The genes are TRBV7-2 and TRBJ2-5, with D unresolved. Here the CDR3 reads CASSSYRPGVAQYF. The CDR3 coding sequence is TGTGCCAGCAGCTCCTATCGACCTGGCGTGGCCCAGTACTTC.